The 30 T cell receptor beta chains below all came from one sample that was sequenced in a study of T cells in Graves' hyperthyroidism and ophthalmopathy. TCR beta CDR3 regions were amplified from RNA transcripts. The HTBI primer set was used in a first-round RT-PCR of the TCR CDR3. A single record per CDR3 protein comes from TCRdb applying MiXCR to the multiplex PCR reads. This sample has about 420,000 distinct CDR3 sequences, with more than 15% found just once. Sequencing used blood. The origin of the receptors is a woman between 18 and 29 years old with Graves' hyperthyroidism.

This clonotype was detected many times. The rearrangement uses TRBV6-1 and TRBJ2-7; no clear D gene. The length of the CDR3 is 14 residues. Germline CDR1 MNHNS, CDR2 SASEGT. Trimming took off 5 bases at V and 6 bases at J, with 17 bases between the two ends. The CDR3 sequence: CASSFHGPTREQYF. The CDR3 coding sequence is TGTGCCAGCAGTTTTCACGGCCCTACCCGCGAGCAGTACTTC.

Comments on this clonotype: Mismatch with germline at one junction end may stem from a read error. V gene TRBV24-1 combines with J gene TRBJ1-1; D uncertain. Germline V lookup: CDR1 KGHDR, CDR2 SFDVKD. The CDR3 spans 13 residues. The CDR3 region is CATSRGGNAEAFF. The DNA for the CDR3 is TGTGCCACCAGTCGTGGCGGGAACGCTGAAGCTTTCTTT.

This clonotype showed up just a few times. This CDR3 reads CASSPRGSKRYEQYF. The CDR3 DNA sequence: TGTGCCAGCAGCCCTAGGGGGAGTAAAAGGTACGAGCAGTACTTC. This sequence joins TRBV12-3 or TRBV12-4 and TRBJ2-7; tentative D call: TRBD1 (6 bases). V gave up 6 bases and J gave up 4 bases, with 19 bases separating them. This CDR3 has 15 residues.

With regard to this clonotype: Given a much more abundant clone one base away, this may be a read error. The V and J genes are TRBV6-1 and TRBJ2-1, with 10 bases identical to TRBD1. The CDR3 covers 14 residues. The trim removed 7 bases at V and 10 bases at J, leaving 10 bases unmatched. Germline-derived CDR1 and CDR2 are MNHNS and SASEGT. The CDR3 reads CASMTGTGVYEQFF. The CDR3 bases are TGTGCCAGCATGACCGGGACAGGGGTCTACGAGCAGTTCTTC.

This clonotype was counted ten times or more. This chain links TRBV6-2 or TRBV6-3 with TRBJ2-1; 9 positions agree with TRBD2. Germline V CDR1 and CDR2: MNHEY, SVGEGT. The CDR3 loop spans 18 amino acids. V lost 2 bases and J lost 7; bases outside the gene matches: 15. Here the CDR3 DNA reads TGTGCCAGCAGTTACGATTGGATGGGCGGGGGGGCCCATAATGAGCAGTTCTTC. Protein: CASSYDWMGGGAHNEQFF.

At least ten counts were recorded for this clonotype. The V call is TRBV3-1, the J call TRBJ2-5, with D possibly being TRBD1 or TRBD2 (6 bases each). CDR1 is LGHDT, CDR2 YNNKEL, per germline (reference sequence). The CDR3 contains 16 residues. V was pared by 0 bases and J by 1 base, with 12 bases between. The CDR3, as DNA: TGTGCCAGCAGCCAAGAGGGGGCGGGGACCCAAGAGACCCAGTACTTC. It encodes CASSQEGAGTQETQYF.

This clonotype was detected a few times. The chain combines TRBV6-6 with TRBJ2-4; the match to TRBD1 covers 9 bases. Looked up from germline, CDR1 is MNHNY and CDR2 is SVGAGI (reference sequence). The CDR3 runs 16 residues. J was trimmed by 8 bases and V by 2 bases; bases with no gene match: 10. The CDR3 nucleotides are TGTGCCAGCAGTTACACGCCGGGACAGGGACGTGACATTCAGTACTTC. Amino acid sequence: CASSYTPGQGRDIQYF.

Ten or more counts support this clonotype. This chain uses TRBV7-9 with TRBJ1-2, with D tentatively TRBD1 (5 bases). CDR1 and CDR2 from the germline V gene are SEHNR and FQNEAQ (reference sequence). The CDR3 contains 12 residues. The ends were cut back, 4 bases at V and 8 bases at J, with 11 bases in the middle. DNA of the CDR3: TGTGCCAGCAGCTGGGGCAATGCAGGCTACACCTTC. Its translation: CASSWGNAGYTF.

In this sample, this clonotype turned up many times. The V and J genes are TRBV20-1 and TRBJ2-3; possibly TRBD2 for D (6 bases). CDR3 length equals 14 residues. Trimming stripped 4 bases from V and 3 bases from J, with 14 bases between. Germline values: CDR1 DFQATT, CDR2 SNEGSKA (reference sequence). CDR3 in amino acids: CSANIILATDTQYF. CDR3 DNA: TGCAGTGCTAATATAATCCTAGCGACAGATACGCAGTATTTT.

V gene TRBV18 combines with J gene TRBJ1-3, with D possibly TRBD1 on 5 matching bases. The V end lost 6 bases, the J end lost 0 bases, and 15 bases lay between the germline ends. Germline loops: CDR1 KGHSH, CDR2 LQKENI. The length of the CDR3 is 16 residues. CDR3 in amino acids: CASSHRTESSGNTIYF. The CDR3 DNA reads TGTGCCAGCTCCCACAGGACCGAGAGCTCTGGAAACACCATATATTTT.

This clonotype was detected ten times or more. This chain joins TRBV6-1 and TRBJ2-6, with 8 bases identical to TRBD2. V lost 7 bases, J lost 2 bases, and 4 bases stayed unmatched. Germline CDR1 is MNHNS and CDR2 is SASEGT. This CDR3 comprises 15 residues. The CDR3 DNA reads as TGTGCCAGCACCCCCGGGGGGGCTGGGGCCAACGTCCTGACTTTC. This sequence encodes CASTPGGAGANVLTF.

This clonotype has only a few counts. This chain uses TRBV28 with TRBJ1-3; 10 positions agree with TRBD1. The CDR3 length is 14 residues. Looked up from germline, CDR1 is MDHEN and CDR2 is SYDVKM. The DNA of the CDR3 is TGTGCTTCAAGGACGGGACAGGGGTTAAACACCATATATTTT. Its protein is CASRTGQGLNTIYF.

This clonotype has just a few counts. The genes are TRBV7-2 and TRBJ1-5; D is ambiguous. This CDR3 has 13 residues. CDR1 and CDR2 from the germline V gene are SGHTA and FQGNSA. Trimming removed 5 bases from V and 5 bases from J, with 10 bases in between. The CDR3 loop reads CASSPPRYQPQHF. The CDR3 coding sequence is TGTGCCAGCAGCCCCCCCCGTTATCAGCCCCAGCATTTT.

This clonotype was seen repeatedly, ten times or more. Here the CDR3 DNA reads TGTGCCAGCAAAGGGGGTCTGAGTCTGGAGACCCAGTACTTC. This translates into CASKGGLSLETQYF. The chain carries TRBV6-1 and TRBJ2-5; tentative D call: TRBD1 (6 bases). CDR1 and CDR2 from the germline V gene are MNHNS and SASEGT. This CDR3 is 14 amino acids long. V was pared by 7 bases and J by 5 bases, with 17 bases between.

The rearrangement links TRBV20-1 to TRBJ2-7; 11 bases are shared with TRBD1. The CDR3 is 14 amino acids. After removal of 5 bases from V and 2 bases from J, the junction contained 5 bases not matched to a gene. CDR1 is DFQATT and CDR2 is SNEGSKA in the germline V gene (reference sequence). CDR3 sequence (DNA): TGCAGTGCTCAAGGACAGGGGGCGACCTACGAGCAGTACTTC. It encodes CSAQGQGATYEQYF.

CDR3 coding DNA: TGTGCCAGCACTAGCGGGGGGGCATGGAACAATGAGCAGTTCTTC. This sequence encodes CASTSGGAWNNEQFF. This sequence joins TRBV2 and TRBJ2-1, with 12 bases lining up with TRBD2. The J segment lost 5 bases and the V segment lost 7 bases, leaving 6 bases of the junction unmatched. The germline V gene encodes CDR1 SNHLY and CDR2 FYNNEI. The CDR3 has 15 residues.

CDR3 loop: CASSGNTDTQYF. In nucleotides, the CDR3 is TGTGCCAGCAGCGGGAACACAGATACGCAGTATTTT. The chain has TRBV19 and TRBJ2-3; 7 positions agree with TRBD2. Germline V gene lookup returns CDR1 LNHDA and CDR2 SQIVND (reference sequence). This CDR3 has 12 amino acids. Unmatched junction bases numbered 2, after V lost 9 bases and J lost 2 bases.

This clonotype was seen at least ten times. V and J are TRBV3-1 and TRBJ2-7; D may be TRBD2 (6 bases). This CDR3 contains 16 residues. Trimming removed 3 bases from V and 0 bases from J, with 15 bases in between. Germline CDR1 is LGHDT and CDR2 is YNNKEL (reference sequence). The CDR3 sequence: CASSHGRSGVSYEQYF. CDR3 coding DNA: TGTGCCAGCAGCCACGGCCGGTCGGGGGTCTCCTACGAGCAGTACTTC.

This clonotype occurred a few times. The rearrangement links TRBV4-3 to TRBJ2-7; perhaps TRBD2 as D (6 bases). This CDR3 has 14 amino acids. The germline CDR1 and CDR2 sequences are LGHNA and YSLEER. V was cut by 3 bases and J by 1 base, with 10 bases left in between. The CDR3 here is CASSQDRESYEQYF. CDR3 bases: TGCGCCAGCAGCCAGGACCGGGAGTCCTACGAGCAGTACTTC.

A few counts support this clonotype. CDR3 protein: CASSSSGLAGPYEQYF. CDR3 nucleotides: TGTGCCAGCAGCTCCTCCGGACTAGCGGGCCCCTACGAGCAGTACTTC. This chain links TRBV4-2 with TRBJ2-7; TRBD2 aligns across 11 bases. CDR1 LGHNA and CDR2 YNFKEQ come from the germline V gene. This CDR3 contains 16 residues. J was trimmed by 2 bases and V by 5 bases; bases with no gene match: 8.

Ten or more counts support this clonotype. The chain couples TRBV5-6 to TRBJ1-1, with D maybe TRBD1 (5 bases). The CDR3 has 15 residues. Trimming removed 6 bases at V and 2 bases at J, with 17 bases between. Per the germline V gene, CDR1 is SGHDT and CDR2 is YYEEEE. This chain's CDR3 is CASTPGAESNTEAFF. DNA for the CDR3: TGTGCCAGCACCCCTGGGGCAGAGAGCAACACTGAAGCTTTCTTT.

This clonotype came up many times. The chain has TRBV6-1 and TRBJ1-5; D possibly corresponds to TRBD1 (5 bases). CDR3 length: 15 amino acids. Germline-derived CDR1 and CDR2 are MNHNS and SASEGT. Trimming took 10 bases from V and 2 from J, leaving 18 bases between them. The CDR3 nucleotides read TGTGCCATCCGAGGGGAGGGTACGCGCAATCAGCCCCAGCATTTT. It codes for CAIRGEGTRNQPQHF.

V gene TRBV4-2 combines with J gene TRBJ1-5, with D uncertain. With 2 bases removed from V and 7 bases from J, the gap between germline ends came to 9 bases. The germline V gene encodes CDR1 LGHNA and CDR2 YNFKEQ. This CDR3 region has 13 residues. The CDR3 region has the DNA TGTGCCAGCAGCCAAACTCCTATGCAGCCCCAGCATTTT. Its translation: CASSQTPMQPQHF.

The CDR3 DNA sequence: TGTGCCAGCAGCGTAGCCGGGACGACCTTATACAATGAGCAGTTCTTC. Protein: CASSVAGTTLYNEQFF. The chain joins TRBV9 to TRBJ2-1; D tentatively fits TRBD1 or TRBD2 (5 bases each). The ends were cut back, 0 bases at V and 4 bases at J, with 14 bases in the middle. This CDR3 spans 16 amino acids. Germline V CDR1 and CDR2: SGDLS, YYNGEE. Together with reference TRBV9 and TRBJ2-1, the CDR3 gives the full variable domain: DSGVTQTPKHLITATGQRVTLRCSPRSGDLSVYWYQQSLDQGLQFLIQYYNGEERAKGNILERFSAQQFPDLHSELNLSSLELGDSALYFCASSVAGTTLYNEQFFGPGTRLTVL.

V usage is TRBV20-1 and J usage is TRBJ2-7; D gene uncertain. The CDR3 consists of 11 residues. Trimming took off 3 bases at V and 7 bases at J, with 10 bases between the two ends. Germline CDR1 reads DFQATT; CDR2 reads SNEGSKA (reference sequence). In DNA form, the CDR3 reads TGCAGTGCTAGGGTATTATGGGAGCAGTACTTC. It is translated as CSARVLWEQYF.

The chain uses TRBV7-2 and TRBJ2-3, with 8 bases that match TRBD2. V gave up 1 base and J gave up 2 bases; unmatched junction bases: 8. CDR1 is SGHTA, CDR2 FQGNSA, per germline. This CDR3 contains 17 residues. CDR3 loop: CASSLVARTSYTDTQYF. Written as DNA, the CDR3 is TGTGCCAGCAGCTTAGTGGCAAGGACTAGCTACACAGATACGCAGTATTTT. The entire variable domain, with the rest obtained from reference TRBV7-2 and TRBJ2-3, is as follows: GAGVSQSPSNKVTEKGKDVELRCDPISGHTALYWYRQSLGQGLEFLIYFQGNSAPDKSGLPSDRFSAERTGGSVSTLTIQRTQQEDSAVYLCASSLVARTSYTDTQYFGPGTRLTVL.

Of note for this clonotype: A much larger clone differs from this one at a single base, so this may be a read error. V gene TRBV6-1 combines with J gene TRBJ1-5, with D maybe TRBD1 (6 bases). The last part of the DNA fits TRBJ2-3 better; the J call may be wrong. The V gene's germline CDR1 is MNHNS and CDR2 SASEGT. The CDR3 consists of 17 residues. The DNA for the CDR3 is TGTGCCAGCAGACCCGACAGGTTCGGGAATAGCAATCAGCCCCAGTATTTT. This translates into CASRPDRFGNSNQPQYF.

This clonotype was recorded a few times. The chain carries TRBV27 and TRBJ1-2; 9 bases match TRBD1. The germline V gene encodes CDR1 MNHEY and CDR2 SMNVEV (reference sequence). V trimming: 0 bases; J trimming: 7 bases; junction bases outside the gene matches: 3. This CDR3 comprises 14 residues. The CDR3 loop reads CASSLSRQGGGYTF. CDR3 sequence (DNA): TGTGCCAGCAGTTTATCCCGACAGGGGGGTGGCTACACCTTC.

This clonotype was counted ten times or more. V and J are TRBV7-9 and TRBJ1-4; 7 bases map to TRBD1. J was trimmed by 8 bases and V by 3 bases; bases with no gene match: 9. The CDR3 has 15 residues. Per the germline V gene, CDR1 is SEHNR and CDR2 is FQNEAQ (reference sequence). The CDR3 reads CASSLPGQIMEKLFF. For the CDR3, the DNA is TGTGCCAGCAGCTTGCCGGGACAGATCATGGAAAAACTGTTTTTT.

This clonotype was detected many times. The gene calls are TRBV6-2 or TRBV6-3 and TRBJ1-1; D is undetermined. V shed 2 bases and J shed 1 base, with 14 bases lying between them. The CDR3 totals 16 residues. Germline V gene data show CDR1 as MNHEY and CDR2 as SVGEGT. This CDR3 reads CASSYDERRRNTEAFF. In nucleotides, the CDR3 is TGTGCCAGCAGTTACGACGAACGGCGGCGGAACACTGAAGCTTTCTTT.